This T cell receptor (beta chain) was captured in a study of CD8 T cells in Susac syndrome. Whole-study results and caveats: As the study acknowledged, the number of individuals who were part of its TCR sequencing and HLA analysis was relatively small.

Sequencing of TCR beta was undertaken in CD8+ and CD4+ T cells derived from blood. The authors negatively isolated CD8+ and CD4+ T cells and FACS-enriched TEMRA cells. Germline loops: CDR1 LGHDT, CDR2 YNNKEL (reference sequence). This CDR3 has 14 amino acids. V was trimmed by 3 bases and J by 4 bases, leaving 12 bases between them. Reverse transcription of roughly 0.45 to 1 ug RNA was carried out with random hexamers. The method of amplification for TCR beta CDR3 was immunoSEQ multiplex PCR, covering 54 Vbeta and 13 Jbeta. TCRdb fed the immunoSEQ multiplex PCR reads into MiXCR, producing one record per CDR3 protein. The sample has roughly 160,000 distinct CDR3 sequences; 90% to 95% are singletons. This clonotype has only one observation. As yet, its antigen is unknown.

The V gene is TRBV3-1, the J gene TRBJ1-1; maybe TRBD1 (5 bases). Sequenced input: CD4+ T cells from PBMCs. The TCR originated in a human donor in good health. CDR3 in amino acids: CASSQGRVGTEAFF. In nucleotides, the CDR3 is TGTGCCAGCAGCCAGGGCAGGGTGGGCACTGAAGCTTTCTTT.